What follows describes a single TCR beta chain. No antigen is known for it. An end of the junction does not agree with germline; a read error may underlie this. Donors in the study were healthy people who gave bone marrow. This entry comes from a study of cytomegalovirus exposure and HLA in healthy donors. Broader study findings: Most of the TCR beta V segments (in an earlier analysis) were productive either about 90% or about 30% of the time.

Researchers ran the PCR with 60 Vbeta and 13 Jbeta primers. Libraries were prepared by immunoSEQ multiplex PCR; TCRdb keeps only in-frame clonotypes and omits some of them. The data hold approximately 170,000 clones, with around 78% observed a single time. The CDR3 runs to 16 residues. Germline loops: CDR1 SEHNR, CDR2 FQNEAQ (reference sequence). V is TRBV7-9 and J is TRBJ2-1; the match to TRBD2 covers 9 bases. The sample consisted of PBMCs. The receptor was derived from a man aged 40-50 years in good health and CMV-seronegative. The CDR3 sequence: CSSPSGAGGTYNEQFF. The DNA of the CDR3 is TGTTCCAGCCCCTCCGGGGCGGGAGGGACTTACAATGAGCAGTTCTTC.